This T cell receptor beta chain emerged from a study of post-analysis software for immune sequencing data (dated by TCRdb to the mid-2010s). For the wider study: Relapsing-remitting, secondary progressive and progressive-relapsing multiple sclerosis were recorded as disease courses, and subtype annotation was lacking for some patients. The multiple sclerosis patient repertoires were compared with more than 9 previously published healthy control repertoires from donors aged about 6 to 28 years. A subset of samples was prepared in parallel using single-end sample barcoding, then pooled and co-amplified after Illumina adapter ligation. Study-level results and caveats: Normalized Chao1 diversity was significantly lower in multiple sclerosis patients than controls, suggesting substantial peripheral T-cell clonal expansion. Four to six TRBV segments, including TRBV5-6, TRBV5-1 and TRBV20-1, were significantly more frequent in patients than controls. The multiple sclerosis patient group was slightly younger than the control group. Direct clustering with F measure revealed strong co-clustering of samples prepared in the same batch, which led to a batch-effect correction.

The CDR3 numbers 14 residues from cysteine through phenylalanine. Just the 42-base CDR3 DNA is kept, in frame starting at base 1. V is pruned by 6 bases and J by 3 bases, leaving 4 bases of the junction without a gene match. About this clonotype itself: Its antigen remains unidentified. No quality values exist for individual bases; no much larger clone is one base distant.

TCR beta repertoires were profiled from peripheral blood of 13 young patients with multiple sclerosis to demonstrate the VDJtools post-analysis software. The patients with multiple sclerosis were children and adolescents between roughly 6 and 15 years of age. To prepare the library, PCR was applied. The reads were generated on an Illumina HiSeq 2500. Unique molecular identifiers were incorporated into TCR beta cDNA libraries to reduce PCR and sequencing biases. Approximately 500,000 cDNA molecules were obtained for every 1 to 10 million input T cells, so each molecule roughly corresponded to one T cell. The patient libraries were prepared and sequenced with the same protocol used for the earlier healthy control dataset. Within a given batch, samples were prepared together, multiplexed and sequenced on the same HiSeq lane. The authors processed their data as follows. Raw barcoded reads were processed with MIGEC, discarding single-read molecular identifier groups before consensus assembly and CDR3 extraction. Clonotype tables were post-analysed with VDJtools, and diversity was normalized by down-sampling all datasets to the smallest sample size. In repertoire overlap clustering, CDR3 amino acid sequences, but not nucleotide sequences, were matched to correct batch-related cross-sample contamination. TCRdb applied fastp at Q25 and MiXCR to the public reads, then kept only in-frame beta chains. Every entry covers one CDR3 protein and lists the most common genes and DNA from its rows. The V and J calls and clone size come from TCRdb's table, not from the authors' own analysis. This sample lists some 690,000 distinct CDR3 sequences; 25% to 30% were detected once. Roughly 0.53% of the sample belongs to the ten largest clones.

The sequencing input was blood. Recombination joined TRBV12-3 or TRBV12-4 with TRBJ1-5, with 8 central nucleotides matching TRBD1. This TCR was sampled from a girl under 18 with multiple sclerosis. The CDR3 is CASSRDRHNQPQHF. The nucleotides are TGTGCCAGCAGCCGGGACAGGCACAATCAGCCCCAGCATTTT.